Listed below are T cell receptor beta chains from one sample, sequenced in a study of T cell responses to AZD1222 COVID-19 vaccine. The protocol was immunoSEQ multiplex PCR, while the TCRdb copy is restricted to in-frame clones and leaves out a portion. This sample has some 130,000 clones, with 92% found just once. The sample consisted of peripheral blood, taken on day 0 of AZD1222 vaccination. All receptors come from an adult in good health. The CDR3 runs from the conserved cysteine through the conserved F or W. A D gene is named only where the DNA matches it firmly. Clone sizes are given selectively: once, few, many, or a class where the clone is expanded.

D gene	clone size	V gene	J gene	CDR3 protein	CDR3 DNA
.	.	TRBV28	TRBJ2-5	CASSPYQETQYF	TGTGCCAGCAGTCCGTACCAAGAGACCCAGTACTTC
.	.	TRBV19	TRBJ2-2	CASKSAGELFF	TGTGCCAGTAAATCGGCCGGGGAGCTGTTTTTT
.	.	TRBV25-1	TRBJ1-4	CASSDGEKLFF	TGTGCCAGCAGTGATGGGGAAAAACTGTTTTTT
.	.	TRBV30	TRBJ1-1	CALFRGNTEAFF	TGTGCCTTATTCAGGGGGAACACTGAAGCTTTCTTT
.	.	TRBV19	TRBJ1-1	CASSHRVTEAFF	TGTGCCAGTAGTCACAGGGTCACTGAAGCTTTCTTT
.	.	TRBV29-1	TRBJ2-7	CSALDYEQYF	TGCAGCGCTTTGGACTACGAGCAGTACTTC
.	.	TRBV6-5	TRBJ1-3	CASSLVQSGNTIYF	TGTGCCAGCAGTTTAGTTCAATCTGGAAACACCATATATTTT
.	.	TRBV19	TRBJ1-5	CASSMGGAFYQPQHF	TGTGCCAGTAGTATGGGGGGCGCTTTTTATCAGCCCCAGCATTTT
.	.	TRBV7-8	TRBJ2-7	CASSLALGNQGEQYF	TGTGCCAGCAGCTTAGCTCTGGGGAACCAGGGCGAGCAGTACTTC
TRBD2	few	TRBV4-3	TRBJ2-7	CASSQGPGLAVPYEQYF	TGCGCCAGCAGCCAAGGTCCAGGACTAGCGGTTCCCTACGAGCAGTACTTC
.	.	TRBV24-1	TRBJ2-2	CATGASASNTGELFF	TGTGCCACGGGGGCCAGCGCATCGAACACCGGGGAGCTGTTTTTT
TRBD1	.	TRBV9	TRBJ2-7	CASSPGGKSYEQYF	TGTGCCAGCAGCCCAGGGGGCAAGTCCTACGAGCAGTACTTC
.	once	TRBV15	TRBJ1-5	CATSRDRADHQPQHF	TGTGCCACCAGCAGAGATCGGGCAGACCATCAGCCCCAGCATTTT
.	.	TRBV12-2	TRBJ2-1	CAPRGLFGTSGRARGDNEQFF	TGTGCACCCCGAGGGCTCTTTGGGACTAGCGGGAGGGCCAGGGGGGATAATGAGCAGTTCTTC
.	.	TRBV7-6	TRBJ1-3	CASSSRGFSGNTIYF	TGTGCCAGCAGCTCCCGGGGCTTCTCTGGAAACACCATATATTTT
TRBD2	.	TRBV11-2	TRBJ2-2	CASSSGGGPSTGELFF	TGTGCCAGCAGCTCAGGCGGGGGGCCGAGCACCGGGGAGCTGTTTTTT
.	once	TRBV19	TRBJ2-3	CASSMAGLSTDTQYF	TGTGCCAGTAGTATGGCGGGGTTGAGCACAGATACGCAGTATTTT
.	.	TRBV24-1	TRBJ1-2	CATSDAAGPGGYTF	TGTGCCACCAGTGACGCGGCGGGACCAGGGGGCTACACCTTC
.	.	TRBV5-6	TRBJ1-6	CASSSRSGALYNSPLHF	TGTGCCAGCAGTTCGCGGAGCGGGGCTCTCTATAATTCACCCCTCCACTTT
.	.	TRBV6-1	TRBJ1-2	CASSESGSYGYTF	TGTGCCAGCAGTGAATCCGGCTCCTATGGCTACACCTTC
.	.	TRBV28	TRBJ1-5	CASRRDRGTGSNQPQHF	TGTGCCAGCAGGAGGGACCGGGGGACGGGAAGCAATCAGCCCCAGCATTTT
.	.	TRBV9	TRBJ1-2	CASSVQADSSMGYTF	TGTGCCAGCAGCGTACAAGCAGACTCTTCTATGGGCTACACCTTC
TRBD2	.	TRBV6-2/TRBV6-3	TRBJ2-7	CASRPHLAGGHEQYF	TGTGCCAGCAGGCCTCATCTAGCGGGAGGGCACGAGCAGTACTTC
TRBD2	.	TRBV9	TRBJ2-1	CASSVGGRALNEQFF	TGTGCCAGCAGCGTAGGCGGGAGGGCCCTCAATGAGCAGTTCTTC
TRBD1	.	TRBV5-6	TRBJ1-2	CASSLPGDSYGYTF	TGTGCCAGCAGCTTGCCGGGGGACAGTTATGGCTACACCTTC
.	.	TRBV9	TRBJ2-5	CASSEQETQYF	TGTGCCAGCAGCGAACAAGAGACCCAGTACTTC
.	.	TRBV12-3/TRBV12-4	TRBJ1-1	CASGPGLGTEAFF	TGTGCCAGCGGGCCAGGGTTAGGGACTGAAGCTTTCTTT
.	.	TRBV9	TRBJ1-5	CASSVSALNQPQHF	TGTGCCAGCAGCGTATCCGCGCTTAATCAGCCCCAGCATTTT
.	once	TRBV28	TRBJ1-2	CATQLQGPGGYTF	TGTGCCACCCAATTACAGGGACCGGGTGGCTACACCTTC
.	.	TRBV5-1	TRBJ2-7	CASSLNTGGPYEQYF	TGCGCCAGCAGCCTGAATACCGGCGGGCCCTACGAGCAGTACTTC
.	.	TRBV28	TRBJ2-7	CASSRGQIYEQYF	TGTGCCAGCAGTCGCGGACAGATCTACGAGCAGTACTTC
.	.	TRBV5-1	TRBJ2-3	CASSLGAYTDTQYF	TGCGCCAGCAGCTTGGGGGCTTACACAGATACGCAGTATTTT
TRBD2	.	TRBV7-2	TRBJ2-1	CASSGGPGINNEQFF	TGTGCCAGCTCGGGGGGACCCGGAATTAACAATGAGCAGTTCTTC
.	.	TRBV5-6	TRBJ2-7	CASSRDGLSYEQYF	TGTGCCAGCAGCCGGGACGGACTGAGCTACGAGCAGTACTTC
TRBD1	.	TRBV5-1	TRBJ1-4	CASSLGAGQRNEKLFF	TGCGCCAGCAGCTTGGGGGCGGGACAGAGGAATGAAAAACTGTTTTTT
.	.	TRBV6-5	TRBJ1-5	CASSYSGGTNQPQHF	TGTGCCAGCAGTTACTCGGGGGGCACAAATCAGCCCCAGCATTTT
TRBD1	.	TRBV18	TRBJ1-3	CASSPKDRASGNTIYF	TGTGCCAGCTCACCAAAGGACAGGGCTTCTGGAAACACCATATATTTT